This T cell receptor beta chain was sequenced in a study of tumor and adjacent non-tumor tissue in lung cancer. Findings and caveats of the study: Top 100 clones took a larger repertoire share in normal lung.

The template was RNA from unsorted bulk tissue. This non-tumor lung sample came from over 3 cm beyond the tumor edge. A modified ARM-PCR protocol with three rounds of nested PCR amplified TCRbeta. TCRdb passed the multiplex PCR reads through MiXCR, listing each CDR3 protein once. Of about 90,000 distinct CDR3 sequences detected, approximately 73% appear once; the ten largest clones hold 20% to 25%. This clonotype was detected many times. The antigen remains undetermined. V gave up 0 bases and J gave up 2 bases, with 11 bases separating them. The germline CDR1 and CDR2 sequences are SNHLY and FYNNEI. The CDR3 is 17 residues long.

The chain uses TRBV2 and TRBJ2-6; weak D call: TRBD1 (6 bases). The sample consisted of distant non-tumor lung tissue. The TCR comes from a woman between 45 and 60 years old with non-small cell lung cancer. The chain's CDR3 is CASSEARTVTGANVLTF. In DNA form, the CDR3 reads TGTGCCAGCAGTGAAGCGAGGACAGTAACTGGGGCCAACGTCCTGACTTTC.